These 5 T cell receptor beta chains were sequenced from one sample in a study of response to subunit inactivated influenza vaccine. TCRdb re-called the RT-PCR reads with MiXCR, one entry per CDR3 protein. The repertoire has around 540,000 distinct CDR3 sequences, about 11% of them found once; the top ten carry more than 8.5%. This material consisted of PBMCs from blood, taken on the day of vaccination. Source of these receptors: a man in his fifties who received an inactivated influenza vaccine.

This clonotype was counted ten times or more. The rearrangement joins TRBV29-1 to TRBJ2-3, with TRBD1 identical over 10 bases. Per germline, CDR1 SQVTM and CDR2 ANQGSEA. V lost 7 bases, J lost 2 bases, and 0 bases stayed unmatched. The CDR3 covers 12 residues. The CDR3 loop is CSGQGATDTQYF. CDR3 nucleotides: TGCAGCGGACAGGGGGCCACAGATACGCAGTATTTT.

The chain is built from TRBV12-3 or TRBV12-4 and TRBJ2-2; tentatively, D is TRBD1 (6 bases). The CDR3 runs 15 residues. Trimming took off 6 bases at V and 6 bases at J, with 17 bases between the two ends. CDR3 sequence reads: CASRSTGMGAGELFF. As DNA, the CDR3 is TGTGCCAGCAGGTCTACAGGGATGGGGGCCGGGGAGCTGTTTTTT.

V gene TRBV20-1 combines with J gene TRBJ1-2, with TRBD1 matching over 8 bases. CDR3 length equals 15 residues. V lost 0 bases, J lost 5 bases, and 8 bases stayed unmatched. Germline V gene sequence: CDR1 DFQATT, CDR2 SNEGSKA (reference sequence). CDR3 nucleotides: TGCAGTGCTAGAGACGGGACAGGAATATCGTATGGCTACACCTTC. Encoded protein: CSARDGTGISYGYTF.

The chain combines TRBV7-2 with TRBJ2-5; the match to TRBD1 covers 7 bases. CDR3 length: 15 residues. The ends lost 6 bases at V and 1 base at J; junction bases unmatched: 8. Germline-derived CDR1 and CDR2 are SGHTA and FQGNSA. In nucleotides, the CDR3 is TGTGCCAGCAGTCTCTGGGGACAGCCCCAAGAGACCCAGTACTTC. As protein: CASSLWGQPQETQYF.

The chain employs TRBV20-1 and TRBJ2-3, with 7 bases aligning to TRBD2. Germline CDR1 and CDR2: DFQATT and SNEGSKA (reference sequence). The CDR3 extends over 15 amino acids. Trimming took 0 bases from V and 2 from J; bases not matched to a gene: 5. The CDR3 DNA is TGCAGTGCTAGAGAGGCTAGCGGTAACACAGATACGCAGTATTTT. Its translation: CSAREASGNTDTQYF.